This entry lists 26 T cell receptor beta chains sequenced from one sample in a study of blood T cell repertoires in COVID-19. Assay used: immunoSEQ multiplex PCR; TCRdb lists only in-frame clones, some missing. Among about 110,000 clones listed, about 85% were seen once. Source material: peripheral blood. The receptors were sampled from a woman in her sixties or seventies with acute or convalescent COVID-19.

V gene TRBV12-3 or TRBV12-4 combines with J gene TRBJ1-1, with TRBD1 as a possible D gene (5 bases). CDR3 length: 13 residues. V lost 2 bases to trimming and J lost 7 bases, with 11 bases between them. The CDR3 is CASSLTWQGEAFF. DNA for the CDR3: TGTGCCAGCAGTTTAACGTGGCAGGGTGAAGCTTTCTTT.

The rearrangement joins TRBV10-3 to TRBJ1-5, with D hard to call. Germline values: CDR1 ENHRY, CDR2 SYGVKD. This CDR3 is built from 15 residues. V was pared by 0 bases and J by 4 bases, with 10 bases between. Here the CDR3 reads CAISESKSPNQPQHF. The CDR3 DNA is TGTGCCATCAGTGAGTCCAAAAGCCCTAATCAGCCCCAGCATTTT.

CDR3 in amino acids: CASSPPPGTGGEKLFF. The CDR3 coding sequence is TGTGCCAGCTCACCACCACCCGGGACAGGCGGTGAAAAACTGTTTTTT. The chain joins TRBV18 to TRBJ1-4; 8 bases line up with TRBD1. The CDR3 sequence is 16 residues long. V dropped 0 bases and J dropped 7; count of bases not matched to a gene: 7. The germline CDR1 and CDR2 sequences are KGHSH and LQKENI.

This rearrangement joins TRBV6-2 or TRBV6-3 to TRBJ1-5; no reliable D call. V lost 2 bases and J lost 5, with 19 bases in between. This CDR3 spans 17 amino acids. Germline CDR1 reads MNHEY; CDR2 reads SVGEGT. CDR3 in amino acids: CASSYPSDVREDQPQHF. CDR3 in DNA: TGTGCCAGCAGTTACCCGAGTGATGTACGGGAGGATCAGCCCCAGCATTTT.

The chain joins TRBV5-1 to TRBJ2-2; TRBD2 agrees at 12 bases. V lost 0 bases to trimming and J lost 6 bases; unmatched junction nucleotides: 9. Germline CDR1 is SGHRS and CDR2 is YFSETQ. The CDR3 has 18 amino acids. In DNA form, the CDR3 reads TGCGCCAGCAGCTTGGCCCTCAGGCTAGCGGGAGGGCCCGGGGAGCTGTTTTTT. This translates into CASSLALRLAGGPGELFF. Supplemented by reference TRBV5-1 and TRBJ2-2, the full variable domain reads KAGVTQTPRYLIKTRGQQVTLSCSPISGHRSVSWYQQTPGQGLQFLFEYFSETQRNKGNFPGRFSGRQFSNSRSEMNVSTLELGDSALYLCASSLALRLAGGPGELFFGEGSRLTVL.

The J gene is TRBJ1-1, the V gene TRBV5-5; no reliable D call. V lost 4 bases to trimming and J lost 4 bases, with 14 bases between them. Germline assignment: CDR1 SGHKS and CDR2 YYEKEE (reference sequence). The CDR3 is 14 amino acids. This CDR3 is CASSQRREGTEAFF. Written as DNA, the CDR3 is TGTGCCAGCAGCCAGAGAAGGGAGGGCACTGAAGCTTTCTTT.

V gene TRBV18 combines with J gene TRBJ1-1, with D unclear. Germline V lookup: CDR1 KGHSH, CDR2 LQKENI. V was cut by 9 bases and J by 0 bases, with 11 bases left in between. This CDR3 comprises 13 residues. CDR3 in amino acids: CASSEALNTEAFF. The DNA of the CDR3 is TGTGCCAGTTCCGAGGCTCTGAACACTGAAGCTTTCTTT.

The chain is built from TRBV28 and TRBJ1-5; D might be TRBD1 (5 bases). Germline CDR1 and CDR2: MDHEN and SYDVKM. Trimming cost V 7 bases and J 1 base, with 11 bases left between them. CDR3 size: 14 residues. CDR3 residues: CASITSGSNQPQHF. The CDR3 DNA reads as TGTGCCAGCATTACATCAGGGAGCAATCAGCCCCAGCATTTT.

J is TRBJ2-1 and V is TRBV3-1 (or the pseudogene TRBV3-2); 13 bases match TRBD2. Losses at the gene ends were 3 bases for V and 2 bases for J; bases not matched to a gene: 7. The germline V gene has CDR1 LGHDT and CDR2 YNNKEL (reference sequence). The CDR3 extends over 18 amino acids. This CDR3 reads CASSHNRGLAGAYNEQFF. The CDR3 coding sequence is TGTGCCAGCAGCCACAACCGAGGACTAGCGGGAGCCTACAATGAGCAGTTCTTC.

The chain couples TRBV10-2 to TRBJ2-7; TRBD2 agrees at 10 bases. CDR1 is WSHSY and CDR2 is SAAADI in the germline V gene. The length of the CDR3 is 16 residues. The ends lost 3 bases at V and 2 bases at J; junction bases unmatched: 7. This CDR3 reads CASSETSGMVTYEQYF. CDR3 DNA: TGCGCCAGCAGTGAAACTAGCGGGATGGTTACCTACGAGCAGTACTTC.

This clone came up a few times. This chain joins TRBV18 and TRBJ2-1, with TRBD2 identical over 13 bases. CDR1 and CDR2 from the germline V gene are KGHSH and LQKENI. The CDR3 is 14 amino acids. V shed 5 bases and J 7 bases; nucleotides not matched to a gene: 2. The CDR3 nucleotides read TGTGCCAGCTCAGGGACTAGCGGGACAAATGAGCAGTTCTTC. It encodes CASSGTSGTNEQFF.

The chain uses TRBV7-4 and TRBJ1-5; 10 nucleotides match TRBD1. CDR3 size: 14 residues. Germline CDR1 reads SGHVT; CDR2 reads SQSDAQ. The ends lost 5 bases at V and 5 bases at J; junction bases unmatched: 3. DNA of the CDR3: TGTGCCAGCAGCCTGGGACAGGGGCATCAGCCCCAGCATTTT. Its translation: CASSLGQGHQPQHF.

The rearrangement uses TRBV7-2 and TRBJ2-2, with TRBD2 matching over 7 bases. CDR1 is SGHTA, CDR2 FQGNSA, per germline. The CDR3 spans 14 residues. V shed 5 bases, J shed 3 bases, and the junction held 3 bases outside the gene matches. CDR3 DNA: TGTGCCAGCAGCCCAGCGGGGCACACCGGGGAGCTGTTTTTT. It translates to CASSPAGHTGELFF.

The rearrangement uses TRBV9 and TRBJ2-7; 10 bases are a match to TRBD1. V gave up 3 bases and J gave up 6 bases; unmatched junction bases: 9. This CDR3 contains 15 residues. Germline CDR1 reads SGDLS; CDR2 reads YYNGEE. The CDR3 DNA reads TGTGCCAGCAGCGCCTCCGGGACAGGGGTTTCCGAGCAGTACTTC. This encodes CASSASGTGVSEQYF.

The rearrangement joins TRBV28 to TRBJ2-7, with D maybe TRBD1 (6 bases). Germline CDR1 is MDHEN and CDR2 is SYDVKM. This CDR3 region has 14 residues. V gave up 7 bases and J gave up 4 bases, with 17 bases separating them. The CDR3 loop reads CASIPGGRNYEQYF. CDR3 nucleotide sequence: TGTGCCAGCATCCCTGGGGGCAGAAATTACGAGCAGTACTTC.

The V call is TRBV29-1, the J call TRBJ1-2, with D possibly matching TRBD1 (6 bases). The CDR3 runs to 11 residues. Trimming removed 0 bases at V and 7 bases at J, with 6 bases between. Germline V CDR1 and CDR2: SQVTM, ANQGSEA. CDR3 DNA sequence: TGCAGCGTTGAAGAAGGGGGTGGCTACACCTTC. This codes for CSVEEGGGYTF.

The rearrangement joins TRBV10-3 to TRBJ1-3, with unresolved D. The V end was cut by 4 bases, the J end by 4 bases, with 14 bases between. This CDR3 region has 15 residues. Germline V gene data show CDR1 as ENHRY and CDR2 as SYGVKD. The CDR3 loop is CAISGYSARGNTIYF. The CDR3 DNA sequence: TGTGCCATCAGTGGGTACAGTGCTCGGGGAAACACCATATATTTT.

The genes are TRBV5-4 and TRBJ2-7; 8 bases are a match to TRBD1. Germline values: CDR1 SGHNT, CDR2 YYREEE (reference sequence). The length of the CDR3 is 14 residues. Trimming cost V 0 bases and J 3 bases; bases outside gene matches: 2. The CDR3 DNA follows: TGTGCCAGCAGCTTGGGACAGGGGCTCTACGAGCAGTACGTC. This codes for CASSLGQGLYEQYV.

This clone has a single count. This chain links TRBV4-1 with TRBJ2-3, with D possibly being TRBD1 (5 bases). The CDR3 sequence is 15 residues long. Germline V gives CDR1 MGHRA, CDR2 YSYEKL. Trimming pared 4 bases from V and 1 base from J, leaving 12 bases between. The CDR3: CASSPQGWGTDTQYF. The CDR3 region has the DNA TGCGCCAGCAGCCCCCAGGGATGGGGCACAGATACGCAGTATTTT.

The CDR3 loop is CASSPQTGGLSGANVLTF. The DNA of the CDR3 is TGCGCCAGCAGCCCCCAGACAGGGGGGCTCTCTGGGGCCAACGTCCTGACTTTC. The chain combines TRBV5-1 with TRBJ2-6; 9 nucleotides line up with TRBD1. There are 18 residues in the CDR3. CDR1 is SGHRS and CDR2 is YFSETQ in the germline V gene. V shed 4 bases and J 0 bases; nucleotides not matched to a gene: 8. The full variable domain, completed using reference TRBV5-1 and TRBJ2-6, is KAGVTQTPRYLIKTRGQQVTLSCSPISGHRSVSWYQQTPGQGLQFLFEYFSETQRNKGNFPGRFSGRQFSNSRSEMNVSTLELGDSALYLCASSPQTGGLSGANVLTFGAGSRLTVL.

The chain carries TRBV10-3 and TRBJ2-1; D may be TRBD2 (5 bases). V lost 0 bases and J 4 bases, leaving 13 bases between the germline ends. Germline V gene data show CDR1 as ENHRY and CDR2 as SYGVKD. The CDR3 loop spans 16 amino acids. The DNA of the CDR3 is TGTGCCATCAGTGAGTCGTTACTAGTATTGTACAATGAGCAGTTCTTC. Translated, it gives CAISESLLVLYNEQFF.

This clone was recorded once. The chain has TRBV27 and TRBJ1-2; 7 nucleotides agree with TRBD1. The trim removed 5 bases at V and 0 bases at J, leaving 12 bases unmatched. This CDR3 is built from 17 residues. Looked up from germline, CDR1 is MNHEY and CDR2 is SMNVEV (reference sequence). This chain's CDR3 is CASSAHEGTVSNYGYTF. CDR3 DNA sequence: TGTGCCAGCAGTGCCCATGAGGGGACAGTCTCTAACTATGGCTACACCTTC.

The chain is built from TRBV7-3 and TRBJ2-6; D is perhaps TRBD2 (5 bases). The CDR3 has 16 amino acids. V was clipped by 0 bases and J by 4 bases, with 10 bases between them. The germline V gene encodes CDR1 SGHTA and CDR2 FQGTGA. For the CDR3, the DNA is TGTGCCAGCAGCTTAACTTCGGGGTTAGGGGCCAACGTCCTGACTTTC. As protein: CASSLTSGLGANVLTF.

This clone was found a few times. V is TRBV10-3 and J is TRBJ2-7; 7 bases are a match to TRBD1. Trimming took 10 bases from V and 2 from J; bases not matched to a gene: 5. This CDR3 has 12 amino acids. The germline V gene has CDR1 ENHRY and CDR2 SYGVKD. The DNA for the CDR3 is TGTGCCAGCCGGGACAGTGCCTACGAGCAGTACTTC. This codes for CASRDSAYEQYF.

This clone has just one count. V is TRBV28 and J is TRBJ1-6, with TRBD1 matching over 9 bases. V shed 5 bases and J 14 bases; nucleotides not matched to a gene: 7. The CDR3 sequence is 13 residues long. CDR1 MDHEN and CDR2 SYDVKM come from the germline V gene. The CDR3 region is CASSPWTGEALHF. CDR3 nucleotide sequence: TGTGCCAGCAGTCCCTGGACAGGGGAGGCCCTCCACTTT.

This chain links TRBV3-1 (or the pseudogene TRBV3-2) with TRBJ1-5; TRBD1 agrees at 10 bases. V trimming: 1 base; J trimming: 0 bases; junction bases outside the gene matches: 6. The CDR3 covers 18 residues. Germline CDR1 and CDR2: LGHDT and YNNKEL (reference sequence). The CDR3 loop reads CASSQAGTGANSNQPQHF. The CDR3, as DNA: TGTGCCAGCAGCCAAGCCGGGACAGGGGCCAATAGCAATCAGCCCCAGCATTTT.